This T cell receptor beta chain is from a study of cytomegalovirus exposure and HLA in healthy donors. Study overall: Unique TCR beta sequences numbering approximately 120 million came from about 179 million T cells in an earlier analysis. Study-wide results and limits: Among TCR beta chains of equal frequency, HLA-associated ones were more clonally expanded in a later analysis. Previously analyzed data showed that most TCR beta V segments were productive at a frequency of about 87% or about 30%.

All the people who gave samples were healthy bone marrow donors. The CDR3 is made up of 16 amino acids. Germline CDR1 reads ENHRY; CDR2 reads SYGVKD. The V gene lost 2 bases and the J gene lost 0 bases, with 8 bases spanning the gap. The PCR had 60 Vbeta and 13 Jbeta primers. Measured with immunoSEQ multiplex PCR; TCRdb has only the in-frame clones, and not every one. Altogether 210,000 or so clones are present, more than 60% being singletons, with the ten largest covering around a sixth. This clone showed up just once. No antigen is known for it. The specimen sequenced was PBMCs. This chain links TRBV10-3 with TRBJ1-6, with D uncertain. The clonotype originates from a man aged 35 to 55 in good health and CMV-seronegative. The CDR3 DNA is TGTGCCATCAGTGAGCGGGATAGCTCCTATAATTCACCCCTCCACTTT. Protein: CAISERDSSYNSPLHF.